The clone carrying this T cell receptor (beta chain) was found many times. As yet, its antigen is unknown. RNA transcripts served as the template for amplifying TCR beta CDR3 regions. The TCR CDR3 first-round RT-PCR relied on the HTBI primer set. From the multiplex PCR reads, TCRdb called clonotypes with MiXCR, one entry per CDR3 protein. The table has about 98,000 distinct CDR3 sequences, roughly 37% seen once. Per germline, CDR1 SGHVS and CDR2 FNYEAQ. This CDR3 has 16 residues. The V gene lost 4 bases and the J gene lost 5 bases, with 19 bases spanning the gap. The sample is drawn from a study of T cells in Graves' hyperthyroidism and ophthalmopathy. General study points: In blood, most of the thyroid clonotypes expanded above 0.001 were also present.

The patients, who ranged from 18 to 65 in age, presented with newly diagnosed hyperthyroidism lasting under 2 months. The specimen sequenced was peripheral blood or thyroid tissue (not recorded which). This rearrangement joins TRBV7-6 to TRBJ2-3; D might be TRBD2 (5 bases). The sequence derives from a woman aged 25-40 years with Graves' hyperthyroidism. The CDR3 spells CASSSRAQTGGDTQYF. CDR3 bases: TGTGCCAGCAGCTCCCGGGCTCAAACCGGAGGAGATACGCAGTATTTT.